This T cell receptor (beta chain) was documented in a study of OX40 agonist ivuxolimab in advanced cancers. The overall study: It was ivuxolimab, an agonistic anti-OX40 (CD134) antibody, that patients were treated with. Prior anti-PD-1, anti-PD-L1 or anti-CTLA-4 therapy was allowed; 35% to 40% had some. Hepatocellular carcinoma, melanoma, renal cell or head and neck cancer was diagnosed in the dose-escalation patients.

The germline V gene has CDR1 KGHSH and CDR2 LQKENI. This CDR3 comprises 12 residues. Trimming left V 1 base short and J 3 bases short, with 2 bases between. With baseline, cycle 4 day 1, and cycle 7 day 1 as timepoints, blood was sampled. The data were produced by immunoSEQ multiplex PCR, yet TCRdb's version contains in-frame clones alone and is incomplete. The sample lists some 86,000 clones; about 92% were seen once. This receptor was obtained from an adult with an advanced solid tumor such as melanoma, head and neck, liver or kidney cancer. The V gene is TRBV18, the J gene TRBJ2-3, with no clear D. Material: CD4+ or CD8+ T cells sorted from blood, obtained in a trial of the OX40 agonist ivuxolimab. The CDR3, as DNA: TGTGCCAGCTCACCACAAACAGATACGCAGTATTTT. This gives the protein CASSPQTDTQYF.